Presented here are 26 T cell receptor beta chains from one specimen sequenced in a study of cytomegalovirus exposure and HLA in healthy donors (dated by TCRdb to the late 2010s). Libraries were built with the immunoSEQ multiplex PCR assay. For the multiplex PCR, a mixture combining 60 forward primers for TCR Vbeta segments and 13 reverse primers for TCR Jbeta segments was used. Not all clones reach the TCRdb copy of this immuneACCESS table, which keeps in-frame sequences only. Checked studies attribute under half of the gap to unresolved V genes and leave the rest unexplained. The table for this sample lists some 140,000 clones; over 60% of them were counted only once. In total, the top ten clones hold less than 1.5% of the sample. Sequenced material: PBMCs. The source of these receptors is a male donor in good health and CMV-seropositive.

V and J are TRBV12-5 and TRBJ1-5, with 7 positions matching TRBD1. This CDR3 is 16 amino acids long. Germline lookup yields CDR1 LGHNT and CDR2 FRNRAP. The V and J ends lost 3 bases and 0 bases, in that order; junction bases with no gene match: 5. CDR3 coding DNA: TGTGCTAGTGGTTTCTTCAACAGGGGTAGCAATCAGCCCCAGCATTTT. Translation: CASGFFNRGSNQPQHF. The full variable domain, its missing parts supplied by reference TRBV12-5 and TRBJ1-5, is DARVTQTPRHKVTEMGQEVTMRCQPILGHNTVFWYRQTMMQGLELLAYFRNRAPLDDSGMPKDRFSAEMPDATLATLKIQPSEPRDSAVYFCASGFFNRGSNQPQHFGDGTRLSIL.

The CDR3 sequence is CASSADRDTEAFF. CDR3 in DNA: TGTGCCAGCAGCGCTGACAGAGACACTGAAGCTTTCTTT. The V call is TRBV5-4, the J call TRBJ1-1, with a weak D call TRBD1 (5 bases). CDR3 length: 13 residues. CDR1 is SGHNT, CDR2 YYREEE, per germline (reference sequence). V was cut by 4 bases and J by 3 bases, with 10 bases left in between.

As DNA, the CDR3 is TGTGCCAGTAGTATTTCGCGGCCCGGGGACACCGGGGAGCTGTTTTTT. It encodes CASSISRPGDTGELFF. V and J are TRBV19 and TRBJ2-2, with D possibly matching TRBD2 (5 bases). Trimming took 3 bases from V and 3 from J, leaving 14 bases between them. CDR3 size: 16 residues. In germline, CDR1 is LNHDA, CDR2 SQIVND (reference sequence).

This clone has just one count. The V call is TRBV28, the J call TRBJ2-7; TRBD1 might be the D (6 bases). Germline CDR1 reads MDHEN; CDR2 reads SYDVKM. The CDR3 is 13 residues long. The germline V and J ends were trimmed by 5 bases and 3 bases, with 11 bases remaining between them. The CDR3 sequence: CASSERDIYEQYF. The CDR3 nucleotides are TGTGCCAGCAGTGAAAGGGACATCTACGAGCAGTACTTC. The variable domain in full, completed from reference TRBV28 and TRBJ2-7, reads DVKVTQSSRYLVKRTGEKVFLECVQDMDHENMFWYRQDPGLGLRLIYFSYDVKMKEKGDIPEGYSVSREKKERFSLILESASTNQTSMYLCASSERDIYEQYFGPGTRLTVT.

This clone was seen a few times. The chain combines TRBV27 with TRBJ2-7, with D maybe TRBD1 (6 bases). V lost 6 bases, J lost 1 base, and 16 bases lay in between. Germline assignment: CDR1 MNHEY and CDR2 SMNVEV (reference sequence). The CDR3 is made up of 15 amino acids. CDR3 in DNA: TGTGCCAGCAGATCATTCGGGGACAAGTCCTACGAGCAGTACTTC. Translated: CASRSFGDKSYEQYF.

CDR3 residues: CASNLAGGYNEQFF. The CDR3, as DNA: TGCGCCAGCAACCTAGCGGGGGGGTACAATGAGCAGTTCTTC. V gene TRBV5-1 combines with J gene TRBJ2-1, with TRBD2 matching over 12 bases. Germline V CDR1 and CDR2: SGHRS, YFSETQ. The trim removed 6 bases at V and 4 bases at J, leaving 2 bases unmatched. The CDR3 consists of 14 residues. Variable domain in full (rest from reference TRBV5-1 and TRBJ2-1): KAGVTQTPRYLIKTRGQQVTLSCSPISGHRSVSWYQQTPGQGLQFLFEYFSETQRNKGNFPGRFSGRQFSNSRSEMNVSTLELGDSALYLCASNLAGGYNEQFFGPGTRLTVL.

The rearrangement joins TRBV6-1 to TRBJ2-3; D perhaps matches TRBD2 (6 bases). V gave up 8 bases and J gave up 0 bases, with 12 bases separating them. CDR3 length: 14 residues. Germline CDR1 and CDR2: MNHNS and SASEGT. In DNA form, the CDR3 reads TGTGCCAGCGACAGCGGGCACAGCACAGATACGCAGTATTTT. Protein product: CASDSGHSTDTQYF.

This chain links TRBV2 with TRBJ2-1; 7 bases agree with TRBD2. CDR3 length equals 11 residues. The germline V gene encodes CDR1 SNHLY and CDR2 FYNNEI. The V and J ends lost 8 bases and 8 bases, in that order; junction bases with no gene match: 3. CDR3 protein: CASSGGYEQFF. DNA for the CDR3: TGTGCCAGCTCGGGGGGTTATGAGCAGTTCTTC.

This clone was observed a single time. V gene TRBV10-2 combines with J gene TRBJ1-2; D is ambiguous. Trimming took off 4 bases at V and 3 bases at J, with 15 bases between the two ends. This CDR3 region has 15 residues. The V gene's germline CDR1 is WSHSY and CDR2 SAAADI. The CDR3 loop is CASSAGADAYYGYTF. Here the CDR3 DNA reads TGCGCCAGCAGTGCGGGAGCGGACGCTTACTATGGCTACACCTTC.

The V call is TRBV6-4, the J call TRBJ1-5; 10 nucleotides match TRBD1. V gave up 4 bases and J gave up 0 bases; unmatched junction bases: 0. The CDR3 loop spans 15 amino acids. Per germline, CDR1 MRHNA and CDR2 SNTAGT. This chain's CDR3 is CASSGTGGSNQPQHF. The CDR3 nucleotides are TGTGCCAGCAGTGGGACAGGGGGTAGCAATCAGCCCCAGCATTTT.

V is TRBV19 and J is TRBJ1-6, with D possibly TRBD1 on 5 matching bases. V lost 6 bases and J 8 bases, leaving 14 bases between the germline ends. The CDR3 loop spans 14 amino acids. Germline V gene data show CDR1 as LNHDA and CDR2 as SQIVND (reference sequence). The CDR3 reads CASRPGNMDSPLHF. For the CDR3, the DNA is TGTGCCAGTAGACCAGGGAATATGGATTCACCCCTCCACTTT. Based on the CDR3 plus reference TRBV19 and TRBJ1-6, the full variable domain is DGGITQSPKYLFRKEGQNVTLSCEQNLNHDAMYWYRQDPGQGLRLIYYSQIVNDFQKGDIAEGYSVSREKKESFPLTVTSAQKNPTAFYLCASRPGNMDSPLHFGNGTRLTVT.

This chain links TRBV2 with TRBJ2-7; 8 nucleotides line up with TRBD2. This CDR3 is built from 14 residues. CDR1 SNHLY and CDR2 FYNNEI come from the germline V gene. The ends lost 5 bases at V and 5 bases at J; junction bases unmatched: 8. The CDR3 region has the DNA TGTGCCAGCAGTCGCCCAGCGGGAGCCCACGAGCAGTACTTC. Its protein product is CASSRPAGAHEQYF.

The J gene is TRBJ1-4, the V gene TRBV7-9, with TRBD1 as a possible D gene (5 bases). Trimming left V 1 base short and J 0 bases short, with 12 bases between. The CDR3 extends over 17 amino acids. CDR1 and CDR2 (germline): SEHNR, FQNEAQ (reference sequence). The CDR3 spells CASSLGPQVATNEKLFF. In nucleotides, the CDR3 is TGTGCCAGCAGCTTAGGTCCACAGGTTGCAACTAATGAAAAACTGTTTTTT.

This chain connects TRBV5-4 to TRBJ2-6; 7 nucleotides align to TRBD1. The CDR3 consists of 16 residues. V trimming: 5 bases; J trimming: 3 bases; junction bases outside the gene matches: 8. CDR1 and CDR2 from the germline V gene are SGHNT and YYREEE (reference sequence). This chain's CDR3 is CASRGRGGLGANVLTF. DNA for the CDR3: TGTGCCAGCAGAGGTAGAGGGGGCCTTGGGGCCAACGTCCTGACTTTC.

The V gene is TRBV15, the J gene TRBJ2-1; D gene unclear. CDR3 length: 17 amino acids. Germline V gene sequence: CDR1 LNHNV, CDR2 YYDKDF (reference sequence). The germline V and J ends were trimmed by 1 base and 4 bases, with 17 bases remaining between them. This chain's CDR3 is CATSRAMVPRDYNEQFF. Written as DNA, the CDR3 is TGTGCCACCAGCAGAGCTATGGTCCCGCGCGATTACAATGAGCAGTTCTTC. The full variable domain, with the rest looked up from reference TRBV15 and TRBJ2-1, is DAMVIQNPRYQVTQFGKPVTLSCSQTLNHNVMYWYQQKSSQAPKLLFHYYDKDFNNEADTPDNFQSRRPNTSFCFLDIRSPGLGDTAMYLCATSRAMVPRDYNEQFFGPGTRLTVL.

The chain is built from TRBV21-1 and TRBJ2-3; TRBD1, as called in the table, went unchecked against the DNA. TRBV21-1 corresponds to a pseudogene. This CDR3 contains 16 residues. The CDR3 sequence: CASTPRQGITTDTQYF. The CDR3 bases are TGTGCCAGCACCCCTAGACAGGGAATTACCACAGATACGCAGTATTTT.

A single count supports this clone. The chain uses TRBV7-8 and TRBJ2-1; D gene ambiguous. V was pared by 5 bases and J by 0 bases, with 11 bases between. CDR1 is SGHVS, CDR2 FQNEAQ, per germline. The CDR3 is 15 amino acids. The CDR3 here is CASSLGASSYNEQFF. CDR3 sequence (DNA): TGTGCCAGCAGCCTCGGTGCTAGCTCCTACAATGAGCAGTTCTTC.

V is TRBV27 and J is TRBJ2-4; D may be TRBD1 (5 bases). This CDR3 spans 14 amino acids. The germline V and J ends were trimmed by 2 bases and 1 base, with 6 bases remaining between them. Germline V gene lookup returns CDR1 MNHEY and CDR2 SMNVEV (reference sequence). In DNA form, the CDR3 reads TGTGCCAGCAGTTTAGACAGTGCCAAAAACATTCAGTACTTC. This translates into CASSLDSAKNIQYF.

Regarding this clone: Mismatch with germline at one junction end may stem from a read error. V usage is TRBV19 and J usage is TRBJ2-1; weak D call: TRBD1 (5 bases). This CDR3 spans 14 amino acids. Looked up from germline, CDR1 is LNHDA and CDR2 is SQIVND (reference sequence). The CDR3 bases are TGTACCAGTAGTACCCAGGGCTGGTACAATGAGCAGTTCTTC. Protein product: CTSSTQGWYNEQFF.

The chain has TRBV7-9 and TRBJ2-2; D may be TRBD2 (7 bases). Trimming removed 5 bases from V and 7 bases from J, with 14 bases in between. Germline CDR1 is SEHNR and CDR2 is FQNEAQ (reference sequence). There are 14 residues in the CDR3. DNA of the CDR3: TGTGCCAGCAGCGACGGGGGGCCGGGCGGGGAGCTGTTTTTT. This encodes CASSDGGPGGELFF.

This chain joins TRBV6-1 and TRBJ1-2, with TRBD1 matching over 9 bases. V was pared by 6 bases and J by 7 bases, with 6 bases of the junction left unmatched. Germline lookup yields CDR1 MNHNS and CDR2 SASEGT. This CDR3 contains 13 residues. CDR3 amino acids: CASSYRGLRGYTF. The CDR3 DNA reads as TGTGCCAGCAGCTACAGGGGGCTGCGTGGCTACACCTTC.

The DNA for the CDR3 is TGTGCCAGCAGCGGAACCGGACAGGGAGGTGCTGAAGCTTTCTTT. Residues: CASSGTGQGGAEAFF. The chain couples TRBV9 to TRBJ1-1; 8 bases are shared with TRBD1. The CDR3 covers 15 residues. Germline V gene data show CDR1 as SGDLS and CDR2 as YYNGEE. V shed 3 bases and J 6 bases; nucleotides not matched to a gene: 10.

The chain couples TRBV10-3 to TRBJ1-1; 8 bases align to TRBD1. Looked up from germline, CDR1 is ENHRY and CDR2 is SYGVKD. The CDR3 spans 17 residues. The V gene end was trimmed by 0 bases and the J gene end by 5 bases; junction bases not matched to a gene: 11. CDR3 loop: CAISESAVRGRRTEAFF. The DNA for the CDR3 is TGTGCCATCAGTGAGTCCGCCGTCAGGGGGCGGAGGACTGAAGCTTTCTTT.

The chain couples TRBV7-9 to TRBJ2-3, with a possible D match to TRBD2 (7 bases). The CDR3 contains 15 residues. Germline CDR1 SEHNR, CDR2 FQNEAQ (reference sequence). Trimming took off 0 bases at V and 2 bases at J, with 9 bases between the two ends. CDR3 region: CASSLAGGATDTQYF. The CDR3 coding sequence is TGTGCCAGCAGCTTAGCGGGGGGGGCCACAGATACGCAGTATTTT.

This clone was seen a few times. CDR3 sequence: CASSFGAGVGNEQFF. CDR3 in DNA: TGCGCCAGCAGCTTTGGGGCAGGGGTGGGCAATGAGCAGTTCTTC. This rearrangement joins TRBV5-1 to TRBJ2-1; D possibly corresponds to TRBD1 (6 bases). V was shortened by 2 bases and J by 6 bases, with 15 bases between the two germline ends. Germline assignment: CDR1 SGHRS and CDR2 YFSETQ. The CDR3 spans 15 residues.

This sequence joins TRBV6-6 and TRBJ2-7, with 8 bases identical to TRBD2. The junction had 3 bases not matched to a gene; V was cut back by 8 bases and J by 3 bases. This CDR3 contains 12 residues. Germline loops: CDR1 MNHNY, CDR2 SVGAGI (reference sequence). The CDR3 loop is CASGAGGYEQYF. CDR3 nucleotides: TGTGCCAGCGGCGCGGGAGGCTACGAGCAGTACTTC.